Following are 32 T cell receptor beta chains from one sample sequenced in a study of blood T cell repertoires in COVID-19. Libraries were prepared by immunoSEQ multiplex PCR; TCRdb keeps only in-frame clonotypes and omits some of them. Of 90,000 or so clones listed, approximately 88% were seen once; the top ten hold roughly 3.5%. The sample was peripheral blood. The receptors come from a woman aged 65 to 85 with acute or convalescent COVID-19.

The V call is TRBV7-8, the J call TRBJ1-5, with D tentatively TRBD1 (5 bases). The CDR3 loop spans 15 amino acids. Trimming shortened V by 1 base and J by 6 bases, and 13 bases separated the two germline ends. Germline loops: CDR1 SGHVS, CDR2 FQNEAQ. CDR3 bases: TGTGCCAGCAGCTTAGGGCCGGGGGGAGGTCAGCCCCAGCATTTT. This encodes CASSLGPGGGQPQHF.

The V call is TRBV12-5, the J call TRBJ2-1, with 11 nucleotides matching TRBD2. With V trimmed by 6 bases and J by 7 bases, 8 bases remained unmatched. This CDR3 spans 15 amino acids. Per the germline V gene, CDR1 is LGHNT and CDR2 is FRNRAP. CDR3 nucleotide sequence: TGTGCTAGTGGCTATAGCGGGGGGGCCTCAAATGAGCAGTTCTTC. Amino acids: CASGYSGGASNEQFF.

The chain employs TRBV5-1 and TRBJ2-3; D may be TRBD2 (5 bases). Germline CDR1 reads SGHRS; CDR2 reads YFSETQ. The V gene lost 1 base and the J gene lost 5 bases, with 14 bases spanning the gap. This CDR3 is 15 amino acids long. CDR3 region: CASSLKGNEGDTQYF. The CDR3 DNA is TGCGCCAGCAGCTTGAAGGGTAATGAGGGAGATACGCAGTATTTT.

The chain links TRBV18 to TRBJ1-5, with 11 positions matching TRBD1. In germline, CDR1 is KGHSH, CDR2 LQKENI. This CDR3 has 17 residues. V dropped 5 bases and J dropped 2; count of bases not matched to a gene: 8. CDR3 amino acids: CASSTRDRGVGNQPQHF. CDR3 bases: TGTGCCAGCTCAACCCGGGACAGGGGGGTTGGCAATCAGCCCCAGCATTTT.

The chain couples TRBV5-1 to TRBJ1-1; D is possibly TRBD1 (5 bases). The CDR3 runs 13 residues. Germline V gene lookup returns CDR1 SGHRS and CDR2 YFSETQ. Trimming removed 6 bases from V and 0 bases from J, with 9 bases in between. CDR3 DNA sequence: TGCGCCAGCACGGGACTCCTGAACACTGAAGCTTTCTTT. It translates to CASTGLLNTEAFF.

This clone was seen more than once but under ten times. The CDR3 here is CASSRDSNTEAFF. The CDR3 coding sequence is TGTGCCAGCAGTAGGGACAGCAACACTGAAGCTTTCTTT. The chain carries TRBV2 and TRBJ1-1, with 7 bases aligning to TRBD1. The CDR3 length is 13 residues. The junction had 2 bases not matched to a gene; V was cut back by 5 bases and J by 2 bases. Germline V gene lookup returns CDR1 SNHLY and CDR2 FYNNEI. Filled out from reference TRBV2 and TRBJ1-1, the complete variable domain reads EPEVTQTPSHQVTQMGQEVILRCVPISNHLYFYWYRQILGQKVEFLVSFYNNEISEKSEIFDDQFSVERPDGSNFTLKIRSTKLEDSAMYFCASSRDSNTEAFFGQGTRLTVV.

This clone is a singleton in its sample. This chain links TRBV30 with TRBJ2-7; D perhaps matches TRBD2 (6 bases). V lost 6 bases and J lost 3, with 18 bases in between. Germline values: CDR1 GTSNPN, CDR2 SVGIG (reference sequence). The CDR3 loop spans 14 amino acids. In DNA, the CDR3 is TGTGCCTGTGGCGGCCCGCCAGCGGGCTACGAGCAGTACTTC. This codes for CACGGPPAGYEQYF.

As to this clone: Different DNA sequences within this sample yield the same CDR3. This chain uses TRBV6-1 with TRBJ1-5, with D hard to call. This CDR3 has 14 residues. The germline V gene encodes CDR1 MNHNS and CDR2 SASEGT. Trimming removed 3 bases from V and 3 bases from J, with 9 bases in between. CDR3 protein: CASSESGPNQPQHF. The CDR3 bases are TGTGCCAGCAGTGAGTCAGGCCCCAATCAGCCCCAGCATTTT.

The chain couples TRBV5-1 to TRBJ2-1; 7 nucleotides line up with TRBD2. The V segment lost 0 bases and the J segment 0 bases; nucleotides outside the gene matches: 6. This CDR3 is 17 amino acids long. CDR1 and CDR2 from the germline V gene are SGHRS and YFSETQ. The chain's CDR3 is CASSLAGRGSSYNEQFF. CDR3 sequence (DNA): TGCGCCAGCAGCTTGGCCGGGCGGGGGAGCTCCTACAATGAGCAGTTCTTC. Filled out from reference TRBV5-1 and TRBJ2-1, the complete variable domain reads KAGVTQTPRYLIKTRGQQVTLSCSPISGHRSVSWYQQTPGQGLQFLFEYFSETQRNKGNFPGRFSGRQFSNSRSEMNVSTLELGDSALYLCASSLAGRGSSYNEQFFGPGTRLTVL.

V usage is TRBV3-1 (or the pseudogene TRBV3-2) and J usage is TRBJ1-5, with D hard to call. The CDR3 spans 13 residues. CDR1 is LGHDT, CDR2 YNNKEL, per germline (reference sequence). V lost 5 bases and J lost 3, with 8 bases in between. The CDR3 reads CASSWGDNQPQHF. Here the CDR3 DNA reads TGTGCCAGCAGCTGGGGAGACAATCAGCCCCAGCATTTT.

V gene TRBV7-2 combines with J gene TRBJ1-5, with D possibly being TRBD1 (5 bases). Trimming pared 5 bases from V and 8 bases from J, leaving 16 bases between. The V gene's germline CDR1 is SGHTA and CDR2 FQGNSA. CDR3 length: 14 amino acids. CDR3 in DNA: TGTGCCAGCAGCCCCCCAGGGCGCTGGGAGCCCCAGCATTTT. It specifies CASSPPGRWEPQHF.

The chain recombines TRBV5-1 with TRBJ2-1; D is perhaps TRBD2 (5 bases). V was cut by 3 bases and J by 0 bases, with 10 bases left in between. The CDR3 totals 15 residues. From germline, CDR1 is SGHRS and CDR2 YFSETQ. The CDR3 DNA reads as TGCGCCAGCAGCTCGAAGCGGTCCTCCTACAATGAGCAGTTCTTC. Amino acid sequence: CASSSKRSSYNEQFF. Using reference TRBV5-1 and TRBJ2-1 for the parts outside the CDR3, the full variable domain is KAGVTQTPRYLIKTRGQQVTLSCSPISGHRSVSWYQQTPGQGLQFLFEYFSETQRNKGNFPGRFSGRQFSNSRSEMNVSTLELGDSALYLCASSSKRSSYNEQFFGPGTRLTVL.

The rearrangement links TRBV6-5 to TRBJ1-1; TRBD1 agrees at 8 bases. This CDR3 is 13 amino acids long. Trimming at V came to 7 bases and at J to 5 bases, leaving 6 bases not matched to a gene. Germline V CDR1 and CDR2: MNHEY, SVGAGI. The CDR3 DNA reads TGTGCCAGCAAACAGACAGGGGTGACTGAAGCTTTCTTT. Protein product: CASKQTGVTEAFF.

This chain joins TRBV5-6 and TRBJ1-5, with 7 bases matching TRBD1. Germline CDR1 SGHDT, CDR2 YYEEEE. The CDR3 runs to 15 residues. With 0 bases clipped from V and 7 bases from J, the junction kept 7 bases outside the gene matches. CDR3 in amino acids: CASSLGQGNWQPQHF. The CDR3 DNA sequence: TGTGCCAGCAGCTTGGGACAGGGTAATTGGCAGCCCCAGCATTTT.

The genes are TRBV5-6 and TRBJ2-7; TRBD2 aligns across 10 bases. Germline CDR1 reads SGHDT; CDR2 reads YYEEEE. The CDR3 covers 17 residues. The V and J ends lost 1 base and 3 bases, in that order; junction bases with no gene match: 10. CDR3 residues: CASSLWAGTSAIYEQYF. The CDR3 DNA is TGTGCCAGCAGCTTGTGGGCCGGGACTAGCGCAATCTACGAGCAGTACTTC.

The CDR3 DNA sequence: TGTGCCAGCAGCCAATTTCCGACAGGGGGCTTAAATTCACCCCTCCACTTT. Translated, it gives CASSQFPTGGLNSPLHF. The J gene is TRBJ1-6, the V gene TRBV3-1 (or the pseudogene TRBV3-2); TRBD1 matches 10 bases. Germline V gives CDR1 LGHDT, CDR2 YNNKEL (reference sequence). V shed 2 bases, J shed 7 bases, and the junction held 8 bases outside the gene matches. The length of the CDR3 is 17 residues.

Of note for this clone: The junction departs from the called germline gene at one end, perhaps through a read error. J is TRBJ2-2 and V is TRBV4-2, with TRBD2 matching 9 bases. CDR3 length: 15 amino acids. CDR1 and CDR2 (germline): LGHNA, YNFKEQ. The CDR3, as DNA: TGTGCCAGCGGCCAGGGACTAGCTTACACCGGGGAGCTGTTTTTT. Translation: CASGQGLAYTGELFF.

On this clone: An end of the junction differs from the germline gene, which may be a read error. The rearrangement links TRBV7-9 to TRBJ1-1, with 7 bases identical to TRBD1. Germline assignment: CDR1 SEHNR and CDR2 FQNEAQ (reference sequence). This CDR3 is built from 12 residues. CDR3 sequence reads: CASSLGDREAEF. For the CDR3, the DNA is TGTGCCAGCAGCTTAGGTGACAGGGAGGCGGAATTT.

The CDR3: CASRTGREGYTF. CDR3 sequence (DNA): TGTGCCAGCCGGACAGGACGGGAGGGCTACACCTTC. The chain uses TRBV2 and TRBJ1-2, with 7 nucleotides matching TRBD1. The J segment lost 8 bases and the V segment lost 8 bases, leaving 8 bases of the junction unmatched. Germline V gene sequence: CDR1 SNHLY, CDR2 FYNNEI. This CDR3 is 12 amino acids long.

CDR3 bases: TGCGCCAGCAGCTTGGCCATAAATCGGGGACAGGGGGCGCGGGAGTACTTC. Its protein is CASSLAINRGQGAREYF. V and J are TRBV5-1 and TRBJ2-5; TRBD1 matches 12 bases. The trim removed 0 bases at V and 12 bases at J, leaving 15 bases unmatched. In germline, CDR1 is SGHRS, CDR2 YFSETQ. CDR3 length equals 17 residues.

The chain is built from TRBV2 and TRBJ1-2; D is ambiguous. The CDR3 has 13 residues. Per germline, CDR1 SNHLY and CDR2 FYNNEI. The V end was cut by 6 bases, the J end by 3 bases, with 11 bases between. The CDR3 nucleotides read TGTGCCAGCAGCCGTGGGGAGGACTATGGCTACACCTTC. This encodes CASSRGEDYGYTF. Full variable domain (rest looked up from reference TRBV2 and TRBJ1-2): EPEVTQTPSHQVTQMGQEVILRCVPISNHLYFYWYRQILGQKVEFLVSFYNNEISEKSEIFDDQFSVERPDGSNFTLKIRSTKLEDSAMYFCASSRGEDYGYTFGSGTRLTVV.

V gene TRBV10-1 combines with J gene TRBJ2-1, with TRBD2 as a possible D gene (6 bases). Germline V CDR1 and CDR2: WNHNN, SYGVQD (reference sequence). V lost 4 bases and J 11 bases, leaving 15 bases between the germline ends. CDR3 size: 13 residues. The CDR3 nucleotides read TGCGCCAGCAGTGCCTCCCCCGGGACTCAGCAGTTCTTC. Its protein product is CASSASPGTQQFF.

The chain is built from TRBV7-2 and TRBJ2-5; 11 nucleotides line up with TRBD2. Germline V gives CDR1 SGHTA, CDR2 FQGNSA. The CDR3 sequence is 15 residues long. The J segment lost 1 base and the V segment lost 6 bases, leaving 4 bases of the junction unmatched. Here the CDR3 reads CASRGSGRVQETQYF. For the CDR3, the DNA is TGTGCCAGCAGGGGTAGCGGGAGGGTCCAAGAGACCCAGTACTTC.

The chain couples TRBV5-1 to TRBJ2-5; 7 bases are shared with TRBD2. J lost 2 bases, V lost 3 bases, and 7 bases had no gene match. Germline CDR1 is SGHRS and CDR2 is YFSETQ. CDR3 length: 15 residues. The CDR3, as DNA: TGCGCCAGCAGCTCCCGATGGACTAGACAAGAGACCCAGTACTTC. Translating it yields CASSSRWTRQETQYF. Complete variable domain (other parts from reference TRBV5-1 and TRBJ2-5): KAGVTQTPRYLIKTRGQQVTLSCSPISGHRSVSWYQQTPGQGLQFLFEYFSETQRNKGNFPGRFSGRQFSNSRSEMNVSTLELGDSALYLCASSSRWTRQETQYFGPGTRLLVL.

This chain connects TRBV6-1 to TRBJ1-2, with no clear D. V lost 1 base and J 0 bases, leaving 12 bases between the germline ends. This CDR3 has 16 residues. Germline V gene lookup returns CDR1 MNHNS and CDR2 SASEGT. The CDR3 sequence is CASSEGLIQTNYGYTF. In DNA, the CDR3 is TGTGCCAGCAGTGAAGGACTTATTCAGACTAACTATGGCTACACCTTC.

A single count supports this clone. V usage is TRBV18 and J usage is TRBJ1-4, with D perhaps matching TRBD1 (5 bases). Trimming pared 3 bases from V and 5 bases from J, leaving 13 bases between. The CDR3 runs to 15 residues. Looked up from germline, CDR1 is KGHSH and CDR2 is LQKENI. CDR3 loop: CASSPGEGKNEKLFF. CDR3 DNA: TGTGCCAGCTCACCGGGGGAGGGGAAGAATGAAAAACTGTTTTTT.

This chain uses TRBV30 with TRBJ1-3, with 7 positions matching TRBD1. V lost 2 bases, J lost 2 bases, and 3 bases stayed unmatched. CDR1 and CDR2 from the germline V gene are GTSNPN and SVGIG (reference sequence). The CDR3 contains 14 residues. CDR3: CAWSRGRAGNTIYF. CDR3 sequence (DNA): TGTGCCTGGAGTAGGGGGCGGGCTGGAAACACCATATATTTT.

CDR3 loop: CASVQGGTGIYGYTF. The CDR3 DNA sequence: TGTGCCAGCGTACAGGGGGGGACAGGGATCTATGGCTACACCTTC. This chain uses TRBV7-9 with TRBJ1-2, with 9 bases that match TRBD1. CDR1 and CDR2 (germline): SEHNR, FQNEAQ (reference sequence). The CDR3 length is 15 residues. V was pared by 8 bases and J by 4 bases, with 11 bases of the junction left unmatched.

This chain connects TRBV10-2 to TRBJ2-1; D may be TRBD2 (6 bases). The V gene lost 5 bases and the J gene lost 6 bases, with 23 bases spanning the gap. Per the germline V gene, CDR1 is WSHSY and CDR2 is SAAADI. This CDR3 spans 17 amino acids. This CDR3 is CASSRKEGYFGGNEQFF. The CDR3 DNA reads TGCGCCAGCAGTAGAAAGGAGGGATACTTTGGGGGCAATGAGCAGTTCTTC.

V gene TRBV2 combines with J gene TRBJ1-5; 9 bases line up with TRBD1. J lost 4 bases, V lost 6 bases, and 4 bases had no gene match. The CDR3 has 14 residues. From germline, CDR1 is SNHLY and CDR2 FYNNEI. This CDR3 is CASRTTGGNQPQHF. The CDR3 coding sequence is TGTGCCAGCAGGACGACAGGGGGGAATCAGCCCCAGCATTTT. Based on the CDR3 plus reference TRBV2 and TRBJ1-5, the full variable domain is EPEVTQTPSHQVTQMGQEVILRCVPISNHLYFYWYRQILGQKVEFLVSFYNNEISEKSEIFDDQFSVERPDGSNFTLKIRSTKLEDSAMYFCASRTTGGNQPQHFGDGTRLSIL.

This rearrangement joins TRBV7-9 to TRBJ2-2; D is possibly TRBD1 (5 bases). From germline, CDR1 is SEHNR and CDR2 FQNEAQ (reference sequence). With 1 base removed from V and 5 bases from J, the gap between germline ends came to 11 bases. The CDR3 has 15 residues. In nucleotides, the CDR3 is TGTGCCAGCAGCTTAGTCCAGGGATGGACCGGGGAGCTGTTTTTT. Its translation: CASSLVQGWTGELFF.

The chain uses TRBV18 and TRBJ2-5, with 13 nucleotides matching TRBD2. CDR1 and CDR2 (germline): KGHSH, LQKENI. CDR3 length equals 16 residues. V lost 3 bases to trimming and J lost 5 bases; unmatched junction nucleotides: 6. CDR3 loop: CASSPRTSGSGETQYF. CDR3 coding DNA: TGTGCCAGCTCACCGAGGACTAGCGGGAGTGGGGAGACCCAGTACTTC.